The following is a TCR beta chain sequence with its context. Its antigen is unknown. The V end was cut by 5 bases, the J end by 1 base, with 14 bases between. CDR1 and CDR2 from the germline V gene are MNHEY and SMNVEV (reference sequence). The CDR3 has 15 residues. Measured with immunoSEQ multiplex PCR; TCRdb has only the in-frame clones, and not every one. The repertoire holds about 350,000 clones, roughly 84% seen once, with approximately 3.5% in the top ten. The sample belongs to a study of Ad26.COV2.S vaccination and SARS-CoV-2 variants. Whole-study context: Recipients of Ad26.COV2.S got it intramuscularly, once or twice 56 days apart. Findings of the study overall: It was reported that spike-specific CD8+ and CD4+ T cell responses were substantially broad after vaccination. Placebo recipients showed lower spike-specific TCR breadth than vaccinees.

Treatment here: over 15 received Ad26.COV2.S at low or high dose, single or two shots; 5 received placebo; per-sample allocation not given. Sampling occurred on day 63 after the first vaccine or placebo injection. This sequence originates from a person between 18 and 65 years old who received the Ad26.COV2.S COVID-19 vaccine or a placebo. The rearrangement uses TRBV27 and TRBJ1-1; D is possibly TRBD1 (6 bases). The source was peripheral blood, collected in a trial of Ad26.COV2.S vaccine versus placebo. CDR3 region: CASSQRTVRNTEAFF. As DNA, the CDR3 is TGTGCCAGCAGTCAGCGGACAGTAAGGAACACTGAAGCTTTCTTT.